This T cell receptor (beta chain) was sequenced for a study of CD8 T cells in ankylosing spondylitis. Making the TCR beta libraries involved quantitative 5'-RACE with molecular barcodes. TCRdb called the 5' RACE reads again in MiXCR, with one record for every CDR3 protein. The sample records around 300,000 distinct CDR3 sequences, around a tenth being singletons. CDR1 SGHVS and CDR2 FQNEAQ come from the germline V gene. The CDR3 consists of 16 residues. The germline V and J ends were trimmed by 6 bases and 8 bases, with 22 bases remaining between them. Many counts were recorded for this clonotype. The sequence came from a female donor with ankylosing spondylitis or in good health (not recorded which). The sequencing sample was made of blood, either unsorted or a sorted T cell fraction (not recorded which). This chain uses TRBV7-8 with TRBJ1-4; no clear D gene. The CDR3 is CASSDGGAHRREKLFF. The CDR3 bases are TGTGCCAGCAGTGATGGAGGAGCGCATCGAAGGGAAAAACTGTTTTTT.